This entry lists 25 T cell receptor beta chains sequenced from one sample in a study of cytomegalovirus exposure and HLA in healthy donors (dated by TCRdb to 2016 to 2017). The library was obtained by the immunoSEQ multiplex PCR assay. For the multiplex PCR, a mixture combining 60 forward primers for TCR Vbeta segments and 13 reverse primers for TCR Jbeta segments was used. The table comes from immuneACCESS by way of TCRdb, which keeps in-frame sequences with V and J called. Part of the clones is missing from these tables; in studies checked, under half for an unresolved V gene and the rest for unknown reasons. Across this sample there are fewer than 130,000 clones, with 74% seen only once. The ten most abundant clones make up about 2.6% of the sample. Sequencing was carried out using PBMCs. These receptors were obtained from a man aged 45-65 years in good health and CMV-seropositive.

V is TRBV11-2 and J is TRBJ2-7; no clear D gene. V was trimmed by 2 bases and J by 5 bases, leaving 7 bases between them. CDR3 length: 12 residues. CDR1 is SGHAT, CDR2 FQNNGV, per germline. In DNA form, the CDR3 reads TGTGCCAGCAGCTTAATCCAGGACGAGCAGTACTTC. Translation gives CASSLIQDEQYF.

CDR3: CASSQIRGIGETQYF. DNA of the CDR3: TGCGCCAGCAGCCAAATCAGGGGAATAGGAGAGACCCAGTACTTC. The chain links TRBV5-1 to TRBJ2-5; the D gene is possibly TRBD1 (6 bases). V was pared by 4 bases and J by 4 bases, with 17 bases between. This CDR3 has 15 residues. The germline gives CDR1 SGHRS, CDR2 YFSETQ.

The CDR3 nucleotides read TGTGCCAGCTCCCTACAGGGACAGCCAGGAGGGGGGTCCTACAATGAGCAGTTCTTC. It yields the protein CASSLQGQPGGGSYNEQFF. The chain employs TRBV18 and TRBJ2-1; tentative D call: TRBD1 (7 bases). Looked up from germline, CDR1 is KGHSH and CDR2 is LQKENI. V was shortened by 6 bases and J by 1 base, with 25 bases between the two germline ends. The CDR3 loop spans 19 amino acids.

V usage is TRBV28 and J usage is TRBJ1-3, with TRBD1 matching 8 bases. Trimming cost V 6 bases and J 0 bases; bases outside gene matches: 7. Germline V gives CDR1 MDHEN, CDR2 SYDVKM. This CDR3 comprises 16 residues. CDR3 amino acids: CASRTQGVSSGNTIYF. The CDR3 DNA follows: TGTGCCAGCAGAACACAGGGGGTCTCCTCTGGAAACACCATATATTTT.

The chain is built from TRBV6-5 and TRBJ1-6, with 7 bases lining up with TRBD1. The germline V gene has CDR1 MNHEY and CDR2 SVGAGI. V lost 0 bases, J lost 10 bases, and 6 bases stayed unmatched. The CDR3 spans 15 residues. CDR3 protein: CASSYSGRGDSPLHF. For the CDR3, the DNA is TGTGCCAGCAGTTACTCAGGCAGGGGGGACTCACCCCTCCACTTT.

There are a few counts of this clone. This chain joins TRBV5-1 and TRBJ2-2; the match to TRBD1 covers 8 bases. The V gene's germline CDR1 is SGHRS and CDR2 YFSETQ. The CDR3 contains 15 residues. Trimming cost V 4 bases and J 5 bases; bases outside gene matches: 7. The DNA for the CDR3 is TGCGCCAGCAGCGGCTCAGGGGGCCTAACCGGGGAGCTGTTTTTT. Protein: CASSGSGGLTGELFF.

CDR3 loop: CASSLNTENYGYTF. DNA of the CDR3: TGTGCCAGCAGCTTAAATACAGAAAACTATGGCTACACCTTC. The chain couples TRBV7-9 to TRBJ1-2; D not resolved. Germline-derived CDR1 and CDR2 are SEHNR and FQNEAQ (reference sequence). V lost 2 bases, J lost 2 bases, and 9 bases lay in between. The CDR3 has 14 amino acids.

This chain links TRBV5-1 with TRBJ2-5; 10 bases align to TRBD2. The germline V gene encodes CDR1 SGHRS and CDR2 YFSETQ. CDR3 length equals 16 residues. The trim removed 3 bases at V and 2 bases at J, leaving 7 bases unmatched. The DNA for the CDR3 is TGCGCCAGCAGCTCTGTAGCGGGAGGATCACAAGAGACCCAGTACTTC. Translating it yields CASSSVAGGSQETQYF. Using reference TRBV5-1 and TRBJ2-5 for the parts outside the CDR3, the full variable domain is KAGVTQTPRYLIKTRGQQVTLSCSPISGHRSVSWYQQTPGQGLQFLFEYFSETQRNKGNFPGRFSGRQFSNSRSEMNVSTLELGDSALYLCASSSVAGGSQETQYFGPGTRLLVL.

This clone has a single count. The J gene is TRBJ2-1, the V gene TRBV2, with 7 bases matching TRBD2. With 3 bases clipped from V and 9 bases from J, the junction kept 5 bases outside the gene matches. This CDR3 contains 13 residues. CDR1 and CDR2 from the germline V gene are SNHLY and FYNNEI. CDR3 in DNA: TGTGCCAGCAGTGATAATGGGGAGGGTGAGCAGTTCTTC. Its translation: CASSDNGEGEQFF.

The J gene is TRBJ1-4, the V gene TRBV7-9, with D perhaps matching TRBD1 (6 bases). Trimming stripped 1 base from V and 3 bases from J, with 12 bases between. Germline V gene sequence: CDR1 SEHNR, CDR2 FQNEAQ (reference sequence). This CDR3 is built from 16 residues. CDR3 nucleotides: TGTGCCAGCAGCTTAGTCAGGGGTACGGCTAATGAAAAACTGTTTTTT. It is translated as CASSLVRGTANEKLFF.

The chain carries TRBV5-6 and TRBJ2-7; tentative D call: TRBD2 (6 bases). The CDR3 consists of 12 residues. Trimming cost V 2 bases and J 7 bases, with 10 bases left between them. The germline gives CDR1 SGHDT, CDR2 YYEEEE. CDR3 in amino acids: CASSFPGREQYF. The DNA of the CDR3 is TGTGCCAGCAGCTTCCCAGGGAGGGAGCAGTACTTC.

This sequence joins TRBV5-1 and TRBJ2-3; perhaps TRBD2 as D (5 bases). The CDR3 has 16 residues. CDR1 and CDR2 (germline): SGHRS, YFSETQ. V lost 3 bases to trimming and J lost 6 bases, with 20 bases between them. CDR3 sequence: CASSSERTARRDTQYF. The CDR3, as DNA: TGCGCCAGCAGCTCCGAACGGACTGCCCGAAGGGATACGCAGTATTTT.

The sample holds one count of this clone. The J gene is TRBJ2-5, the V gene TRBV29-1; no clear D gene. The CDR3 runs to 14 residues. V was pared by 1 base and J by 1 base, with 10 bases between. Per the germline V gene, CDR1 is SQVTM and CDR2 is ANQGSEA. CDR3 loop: CSVEGTDLQETQYF. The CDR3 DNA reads TGCAGCGTTGAAGGAACAGACCTCCAAGAGACCCAGTACTTC.

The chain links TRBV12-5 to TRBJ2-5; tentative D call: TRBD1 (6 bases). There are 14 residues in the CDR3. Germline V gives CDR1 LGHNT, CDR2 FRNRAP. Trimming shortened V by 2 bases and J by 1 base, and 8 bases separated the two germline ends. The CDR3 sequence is CASGLWGLQETQYF. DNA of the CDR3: TGTGCTAGTGGTTTGTGGGGGCTCCAAGAGACCCAGTACTTC.

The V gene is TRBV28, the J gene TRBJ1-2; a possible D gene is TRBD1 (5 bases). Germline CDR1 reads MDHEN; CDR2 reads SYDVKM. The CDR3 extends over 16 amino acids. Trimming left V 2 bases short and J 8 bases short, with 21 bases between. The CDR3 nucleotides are TGTGCCAGCAGTTTAAGGGGAGGGGCCCCTAGGAGGGGCTACACCTTC. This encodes CASSLRGGAPRRGYTF.

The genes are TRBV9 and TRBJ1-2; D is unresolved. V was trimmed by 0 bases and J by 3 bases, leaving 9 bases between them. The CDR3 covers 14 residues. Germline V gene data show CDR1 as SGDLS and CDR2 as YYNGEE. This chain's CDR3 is CASSVGPDDYGYTF. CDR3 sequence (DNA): TGTGCCAGCAGCGTAGGGCCCGATGACTATGGCTACACCTTC. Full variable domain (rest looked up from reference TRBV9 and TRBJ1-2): DSGVTQTPKHLITATGQRVTLRCSPRSGDLSVYWYQQSLDQGLQFLIQYYNGEERAKGNILERFSAQQFPDLHSELNLSSLELGDSALYFCASSVGPDDYGYTFGSGTRLTVV.

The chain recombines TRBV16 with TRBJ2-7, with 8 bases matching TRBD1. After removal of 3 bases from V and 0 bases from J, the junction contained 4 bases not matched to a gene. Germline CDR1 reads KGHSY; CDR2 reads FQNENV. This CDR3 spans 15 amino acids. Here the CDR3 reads CASSHRDRFSYEQYF. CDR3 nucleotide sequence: TGTGCCAGCAGCCACCGGGACAGGTTCTCCTACGAGCAGTACTTC.

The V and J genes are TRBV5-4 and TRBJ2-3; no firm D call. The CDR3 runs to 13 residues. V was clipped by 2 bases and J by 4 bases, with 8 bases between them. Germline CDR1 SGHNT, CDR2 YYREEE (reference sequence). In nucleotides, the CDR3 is TGTGCCAGCAGCTTCAACTTCGCAGATACGCAGTATTTT. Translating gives CASSFNFADTQYF. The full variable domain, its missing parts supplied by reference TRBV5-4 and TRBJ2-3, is ETGVTQSPTHLIKTRGQQVTLRCSSQSGHNTVSWYQQALGQGPQFIFQYYREEENGRGNFPPRFSGLQFPNYSSELNVNALELDDSALYLCASSFNFADTQYFGPGTRLTVL.

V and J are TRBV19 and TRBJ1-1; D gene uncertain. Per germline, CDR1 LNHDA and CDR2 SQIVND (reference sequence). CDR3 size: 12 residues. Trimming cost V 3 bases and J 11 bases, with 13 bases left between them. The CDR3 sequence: CASSIAYSAAFF. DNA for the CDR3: TGTGCCAGTAGTATCGCTTATTCCGCGGCTTTCTTT.

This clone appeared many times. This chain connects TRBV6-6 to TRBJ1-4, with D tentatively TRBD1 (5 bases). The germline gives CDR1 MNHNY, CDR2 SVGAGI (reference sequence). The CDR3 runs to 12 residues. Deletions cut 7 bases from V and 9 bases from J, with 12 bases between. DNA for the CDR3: TGTGCCAGCAATACGGGGGGTCAAAAACTGTTTTTT. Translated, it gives CASNTGGQKLFF.

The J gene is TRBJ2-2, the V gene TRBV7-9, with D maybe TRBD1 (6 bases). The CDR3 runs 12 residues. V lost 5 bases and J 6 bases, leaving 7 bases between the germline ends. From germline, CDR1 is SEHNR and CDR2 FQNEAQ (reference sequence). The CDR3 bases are TGTGCCAGCAGCCCAGGGGCCGGGGAGCTGTTTTTT. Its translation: CASSPGAGELFF.

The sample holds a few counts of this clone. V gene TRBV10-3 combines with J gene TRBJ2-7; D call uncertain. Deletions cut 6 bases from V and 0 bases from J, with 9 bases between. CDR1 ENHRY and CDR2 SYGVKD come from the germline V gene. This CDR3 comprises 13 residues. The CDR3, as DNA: TGTGCCATCAGAGCAAGCCTCTCCTACGAGCAGTACTTC. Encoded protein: CAIRASLSYEQYF.

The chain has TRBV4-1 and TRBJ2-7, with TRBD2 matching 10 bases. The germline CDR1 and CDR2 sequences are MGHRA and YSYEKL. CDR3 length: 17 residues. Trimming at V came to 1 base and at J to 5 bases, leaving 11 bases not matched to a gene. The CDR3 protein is CASSQVSGGLRGDEQYF. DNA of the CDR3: TGCGCCAGCAGCCAAGTTAGCGGGGGGCTCCGCGGCGACGAGCAGTACTTC.

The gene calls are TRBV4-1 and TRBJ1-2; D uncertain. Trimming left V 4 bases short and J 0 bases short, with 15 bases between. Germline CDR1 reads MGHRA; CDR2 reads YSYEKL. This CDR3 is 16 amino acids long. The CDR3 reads CASSLLGRGTNYGYTF. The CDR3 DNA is TGCGCCAGCAGCCTTCTCGGGAGAGGGACTAACTATGGCTACACCTTC.

The CDR3 bases are TGTGCCAGTAGTATAGGGCAGAACAATGAGCAGTTCTTC. It is translated as CASSIGQNNEQFF. The V gene is TRBV19, the J gene TRBJ2-1; D not certain. The CDR3 consists of 13 residues. The germline CDR1 and CDR2 sequences are LNHDA and SQIVND (reference sequence). Trimming took 1 base from V and 5 from J, leaving 6 bases between them.